Below are 16 T cell receptor beta chains sequenced from a single sample in a study of cytomegalovirus exposure and HLA in healthy donors. Primers for the PCR totalled 60 Vbeta and 13 Jbeta. This table comes from immunoSEQ multiplex PCR, and its TCRdb copy is limited to in-frame clones, with some not included. The sample holds 140,000 to 150,000 clones; about two thirds are singletons and the top ten take roughly 2%. Sample: PBMCs. Receptors originate from a middle-aged man in good health and CMV-seronegative.

The V call is TRBV27, the J call TRBJ2-2, with 10 nucleotides matching TRBD1. Per the germline V gene, CDR1 is MNHEY and CDR2 is SMNVEV (reference sequence). After removal of 6 bases from V and 5 bases from J, the junction contained 6 bases not matched to a gene. The CDR3 has 15 residues. CDR3 loop: CASSPGTGVTGELFF. The CDR3 nucleotides are TGTGCCAGCAGCCCCGGGACAGGGGTTACCGGGGAGCTGTTTTTT.

The rearrangement uses TRBV9 and TRBJ1-6, with D maybe TRBD1 (5 bases). The length of the CDR3 is 13 residues. CDR1 and CDR2 from the germline V gene are SGDLS and YYNGEE. V was pared by 0 bases and J by 7 bases, with 5 bases between. The CDR3 spells CASSVDRNSPLHF. DNA of the CDR3: TGTGCCAGCAGCGTAGACAGGAATTCACCCCTCCACTTT.

Concerning this clone itself: A read error may produce the germline difference seen at one junction end. The chain employs TRBV29-1 and TRBJ1-2; D gene ambiguous. This CDR3 region has 12 residues. CDR1 and CDR2 (germline): SQVTM, ANQGSEA. The CDR3: CSEGSENYGYPF. The CDR3 DNA is TGCAGCGAAGGCAGCGAGAACTATGGCTACCCCTTC.

This clone occurred a few times. V and J are TRBV4-3 and TRBJ1-1; 7 bases align to TRBD1. This CDR3 region has 13 residues. CDR1 and CDR2 from the germline V gene are LGHNA and YSLEER. V lost 4 bases, J lost 4 bases, and 3 bases stayed unmatched. CDR3 protein: CASSRAGGTEAFF. In DNA form, the CDR3 reads TGCGCCAGCAGCCGCGCAGGGGGCACTGAAGCTTTCTTT.

The CDR3 nucleotides are TGTGCCAGCTCACCGTCCTCGGACAATGAGCAGTTCTTC. This codes for CASSPSSDNEQFF. The rearrangement joins TRBV18 to TRBJ2-1; no clear D. This CDR3 contains 13 residues. V lost 3 bases to trimming and J lost 5 bases, with 8 bases between them. CDR1 and CDR2 (germline): KGHSH, LQKENI.

This clone came up a few times. The chain recombines TRBV5-1 with TRBJ2-7; 8 bases line up with TRBD2. The CDR3 contains 15 residues. The J segment lost 2 bases and the V segment lost 0 bases, leaving 4 bases of the junction unmatched. Germline V lookup: CDR1 SGHRS, CDR2 YFSETQ. The CDR3 loop reads CASSLEGTRAYEQYF. The CDR3 coding sequence is TGCGCCAGCAGCTTGGAGGGGACTAGAGCCTACGAGCAGTACTTC.

The CDR3, as DNA: TGTGCCAGTAGTAGCCAAGCGGGAGGGAATGAGCAGTTCTTC. Translating gives CASSSQAGGNEQFF. The chain uses TRBV19 and TRBJ2-1; 10 nucleotides match TRBD2. The germline V gene encodes CDR1 LNHDA and CDR2 SQIVND (reference sequence). CDR3 length: 14 amino acids. The J segment lost 7 bases and the V segment lost 4 bases, leaving 4 bases of the junction unmatched.

This clone was observed once. V and J are TRBV10-3 and TRBJ2-7; TRBD2 aligns across 12 bases. The V and J ends lost 10 bases and 7 bases, in that order; junction bases with no gene match: 11. Germline loops: CDR1 ENHRY, CDR2 SYGVKD. This CDR3 has 14 amino acids. CDR3 bases: TGTGCCACCAACCCTAGCGGGAGGGCCGGGGAGCAGTACTTC. This sequence encodes CATNPSGRAGEQYF.

For the CDR3, the DNA is TGTGCCAGCAGCTCAGACAGGGGGCGCCCGGGTTCACCCCTCCACTTT. Translation gives CASSSDRGRPGSPLHF. The chain combines TRBV5-6 with TRBJ1-6; 10 nucleotides line up with TRBD1. CDR3 length: 16 residues. CDR1 and CDR2 (germline): SGHDT, YYEEEE. Trimming at V came to 3 bases and at J to 9 bases, leaving 9 bases not matched to a gene.

This clone was picked up one time. This chain connects TRBV2 to TRBJ2-1; the D gene is possibly TRBD2 (5 bases). Germline lookup yields CDR1 SNHLY and CDR2 FYNNEI. Trimming left V 9 bases short and J 10 bases short, with 22 bases between. The CDR3 length is 14 residues. CDR3: CASIDRDYDDEQFF. CDR3 in DNA: TGTGCCAGTATAGACCGGGATTACGATGACGAGCAGTTCTTC.

The chain employs TRBV7-6 and TRBJ1-5, with 9 nucleotides matching TRBD1. Germline V lookup: CDR1 SGHVS, CDR2 FNYEAQ. V shed 4 bases and J 0 bases; nucleotides not matched to a gene: 10. The CDR3 length is 18 residues. The CDR3 nucleotides are TGTGCCAGCAGCTCCGGGACAGGGTCGGCATATAGCAATCAGCCCCAGCATTTT. It translates to CASSSGTGSAYSNQPQHF.

This chain joins TRBV7-6 and TRBJ2-7, with unresolved D. Between the trimmed V and J ends, which lost 3 bases and 1 base, there was a span of 10 bases. The CDR3 contains 14 residues. Germline assignment: CDR1 SGHVS and CDR2 FNYEAQ. The CDR3 DNA reads as TGTGCCAGCAGCTTTCTTGGGCCTTCCTACGAGCAGTACTTC. It codes for CASSFLGPSYEQYF.

This clone occurred a few times. The sample has other DNA sequences that encode this CDR3 too. The V and J genes are TRBV7-6 and TRBJ2-7; 8 bases agree with TRBD1. This CDR3 region has 14 residues. Germline V lookup: CDR1 SGHVS, CDR2 FNYEAQ. The J segment lost 3 bases and the V segment lost 4 bases, leaving 5 bases of the junction unmatched. Here the CDR3 DNA reads TGTGCCAGCAGCTCCGGGACAGGTGACTACGAGCAGTACTTC. Residues: CASSSGTGDYEQYF.

This chain uses TRBV5-6 with TRBJ2-1, with 9 bases that match TRBD2. The CDR3 is made up of 15 amino acids. V lost 0 bases, J lost 9 bases, and 7 bases stayed unmatched. Germline assignment: CDR1 SGHDT and CDR2 YYEEEE. The CDR3 loop is CASSLALAGRAEQFF. As DNA, the CDR3 is TGTGCCAGCAGCTTGGCCCTAGCGGGAAGGGCTGAGCAGTTCTTC.

The gene calls are TRBV5-6 and TRBJ2-7, with D unresolved. Germline V gives CDR1 SGHDT, CDR2 YYEEEE. This CDR3 comprises 13 residues. V was trimmed by 1 base and J by 0 bases, leaving 5 bases between them. CDR3 region: CASSLLVSYEQYF. CDR3 nucleotide sequence: TGTGCCAGCAGCTTGCTTGTCTCCTACGAGCAGTACTTC. Supplemented by reference TRBV5-6 and TRBJ2-7, the full variable domain reads DAGVTQSPTHLIKTRGQQVTLRCSPKSGHDTVSWYQQALGQGPQFIFQYYEEEERQRGNFPDRFSGHQFPNYSSELNVNALLLGDSALYLCASSLLVSYEQYFGPGTRLTVT.

The chain uses TRBV6-1 and TRBJ2-3, with 7 bases fitting TRBD2. The CDR3 totals 15 residues. Germline V gene sequence: CDR1 MNHNS, CDR2 SASEGT. The trim removed 5 bases at V and 1 base at J, leaving 6 bases unmatched. CDR3 sequence: CASSHLSGGTDTQYF. CDR3 coding DNA: TGTGCCAGCAGTCATCTCAGCGGGGGCACAGATACGCAGTATTTT.